This entry concerns a single T cell receptor (beta chain). This sample was taken from a study of neoadjuvant anti-PD-1 for oral cavity cancer. Study details: Patients without progression got a fourth dose around day 43.

The V gene end was trimmed by 3 bases and the J gene end by 3 bases; junction bases not matched to a gene: 4. Germline V gives CDR1 SGHTA, CDR2 FQGNSA. The CDR3 has 14 residues. Patients had newly diagnosed, untreated stage II-IVA oral cavity squamous cell carcinoma. Clones were read by immunoSEQ multiplex PCR, and TCRdb kept only the in-frame ones, dropping some. The sample has approximately 11,000 clones; approximately 52% are singletons. The gene calls are TRBV7-2 and TRBJ2-5; 7 nucleotides line up with TRBD2. The receptor was isolated from a person between 40 and 80 years old with oral cavity squamous cell carcinoma. The sequenced sample was tumor tissue, obtained before nivolumab (anti-PD-1) treatment. CDR3 sequence (DNA): TGTGCCAGCAGCTTGGGACTAAGCGAAGAGACCCAGTACTTC. Its translation is CASSLGLSEETQYF.